The 20 T cell receptor beta chains listed next were all sequenced from one sample in a study of identical twins. TCRdb re-called the 5' RACE reads with MiXCR, one entry per CDR3 protein. This sample has some 760,000 distinct CDR3 sequences; 18% occur once, and the top ten carry about 12%. In addition, the sample was reused for a study of T cells expressing NK-cell markers.

Sequences were obtained from PBMCs. The origin of the receptors is a woman aged 18-29 years in good health.

Only a few counts were recorded for this clonotype. V gene TRBV15 combines with J gene TRBJ1-2; D is undetermined. With 2 bases removed from V and 2 bases from J, the gap between germline ends came to 6 bases. CDR1 is LNHNV and CDR2 is YYDKDF in the germline V gene (reference sequence). CDR3 length: 13 residues. The CDR3 loop is CATSRKGNYGYTF. In nucleotides, the CDR3 is TGTGCCACCAGCAGAAAAGGGAACTATGGCTACACCTTC.

In its sample, this clonotype was seen a few times. The chain uses TRBV6-1 and TRBJ1-1; no clear D gene. Germline values: CDR1 MNHNS, CDR2 SASEGT. V lost 4 bases to trimming and J lost 0 bases, with 9 bases between them. The CDR3 contains 14 residues. The CDR3 DNA sequence: TGTGCCAGCAGTGCGGAGGCTTTGAACACTGAAGCTTTCTTT. It yields the protein CASSAEALNTEAFF.

This clonotype was recorded a few times. V and J are TRBV6-5 and TRBJ2-1; TRBD1 might be the D (6 bases). Germline V gene sequence: CDR1 MNHEY, CDR2 SVGAGI. Trimming took off 0 bases at V and 10 bases at J, with 10 bases between the two ends. The CDR3 has 13 amino acids. CDR3 in DNA: TGTGCCAGCAGTTACTCGATGACAGGCGAGCAGTTCTTC. Amino acid sequence: CASSYSMTGEQFF.

This rearrangement joins TRBV5-1 to TRBJ2-3; D might be TRBD1 (7 bases). The V and J ends lost 4 bases and 4 bases respectively, with 19 bases between them. Germline assignment: CDR1 SGHRS and CDR2 YFSETQ. CDR3 length equals 16 residues. CDR3 protein: CASSRRGQANADTQYF. The CDR3 coding sequence is TGCGCCAGCAGCCGGAGGGGGCAGGCCAATGCAGATACGCAGTATTTT.

J is TRBJ2-2 and V is TRBV5-6; D is possibly TRBD2 (5 bases). Trimming took 3 bases from V and 13 from J, leaving 10 bases between them. In germline, CDR1 is SGHDT, CDR2 YYEEEE. CDR3 length equals 11 residues. CDR3 sequence: CASSYGRRLFF. The CDR3 DNA reads as TGTGCCAGCAGCTATGGGAGACGGCTGTTTTTT. The full variable domain, completed using reference TRBV5-6 and TRBJ2-2, is DAGVTQSPTHLIKTRGQQVTLRCSPKSGHDTVSWYQQALGQGPQFIFQYYEEEERQRGNFPDRFSGHQFPNYSSELNVNALLLGDSALYLCASSYGRRLFFGEGSRLTVL.

The chain joins TRBV5-1 to TRBJ2-3, with no clear D. The V and J ends lost 4 bases and 5 bases respectively, with 14 bases between them. This CDR3 contains 14 residues. Germline CDR1 SGHRS, CDR2 YFSETQ. This CDR3 reads CASSPSWAGDTQYF. DNA of the CDR3: TGCGCCAGCAGCCCATCGTGGGCCGGAGATACGCAGTATTTT.

This chain joins TRBV7-3 and TRBJ2-1; TRBD1 might be the D (7 bases). V was shortened by 10 bases and J by 3 bases, with 19 bases between the two germline ends. This CDR3 has 15 residues. The germline V gene has CDR1 SGHTA and CDR2 FQGTGA. The CDR3 DNA sequence: TGTGCCACCTCGGGTCAGGGGGGCATCTACAATGAGCAGTTCTTC. Residues: CATSGQGGIYNEQFF.

The rearrangement uses TRBV14 and TRBJ2-5; maybe TRBD1 (5 bases). Germline V CDR1 and CDR2: SGHDN, FVKESK. Between the trimmed V and J ends, which lost 6 bases and 1 base, there was a span of 18 bases. CDR3 size: 16 residues. CDR3 nucleotides: TGTGCCAGCAGTCTACGCAGGGCAGGGTTCCAAGAGACCCAGTACTTC. As protein: CASSLRRAGFQETQYF.

The V and J genes are TRBV7-2 and TRBJ2-5; D remains unclear. The CDR3 spans 15 residues. CDR1 is SGHTA and CDR2 is FQGNSA in the germline V gene. V lost 5 bases, J lost 5 bases, and 18 bases lay in between. CDR3 sequence (DNA): TGTGCCAGCAGCCGACCAGTGGTGGTGGGGGAGACCCAGTACTTC. It yields the protein CASSRPVVVGETQYF.

The sample holds a few counts of this clonotype. J is TRBJ2-1 and V is TRBV30, with D unclear. The CDR3 has 11 amino acids. The germline V gene encodes CDR1 GTSNPN and CDR2 SVGIG (reference sequence). Trimming stripped 1 base from V and 9 bases from J, with 7 bases between. DNA of the CDR3: TGTGCCTGGAGTGCCGCGTCTGAGCAGTTCTTC. Its protein is CAWSAASEQFF. The full variable domain, with the rest looked up from reference TRBV30 and TRBJ2-1, is SQTIHQWPATLVQPVGSPLSLECTVEGTSNPNLYWYRQAAGRGLQLLFYSVGIGQISSEVPQNLSASRPQDRQFILSSKKLLLSDSGFYLCAWSAASEQFFGPGTRLTVL.

A few counts support this clonotype. This rearrangement joins TRBV10-3 to TRBJ2-1; TRBD2 matches at 8 bases. Trimming at V came to 7 bases and at J to 4 bases, leaving 3 bases not matched to a gene. CDR1 is ENHRY, CDR2 SYGVKD, per germline. The CDR3 extends over 13 amino acids. CDR3 DNA: TGTGCCATCACGGCTAGCGGGTACAATGAGCAGTTCTTC. Its protein is CAITASGYNEQFF.

In this sample, this clonotype turned up a few times. The rearrangement links TRBV5-1 to TRBJ1-2, with unresolved D. Germline CDR1 is SGHRS and CDR2 is YFSETQ. The CDR3 covers 14 residues. V dropped 0 bases and J dropped 5 bases, with 11 bases sitting between them. CDR3 residues: CASSLVSPSYGYTF. For the CDR3, the DNA is TGCGCCAGCAGCTTGGTTTCGCCGAGTTATGGCTACACCTTC.

The chain links TRBV12-3 or TRBV12-4 to TRBJ2-7, with 7 nucleotides matching TRBD1. The V and J ends lost 7 bases and 0 bases, in that order; junction bases with no gene match: 6. The CDR3 contains 14 residues. This chain's CDR3 is CASTLGTDSYEQYF. CDR3 sequence (DNA): TGTGCCAGCACCCTCGGGACAGACTCCTACGAGCAGTACTTC.

The V gene is TRBV9, the J gene TRBJ1-3; D not certain. The CDR3 contains 16 residues. Germline CDR1 SGDLS, CDR2 YYNGEE. Between the trimmed V and J ends, which lost 2 bases and 2 bases, there was a span of 14 bases. CDR3 residues: CASSVRPVGTGNTIYF. In nucleotides, the CDR3 is TGTGCCAGCAGCGTCCGGCCGGTTGGAACTGGAAACACCATATATTTT.

The rearrangement uses TRBV2 and TRBJ1-2, with D unclear. Germline V gene data show CDR1 as SNHLY and CDR2 as FYNNEI. Between the trimmed V and J ends, which lost 2 bases and 10 bases, there was a span of 11 bases. The CDR3 has 12 residues. The DNA of the CDR3 is TGTGCCAGCAGTGAATCGAGCTTTTCCTACACCTTC. Protein sequence: CASSESSFSYTF.

This clonotype occurred a few times. CDR3 protein: CASSFEWVSGATGELFF. CDR3 DNA sequence: TGTGCCAGCAGTTTTGAATGGGTCTCCGGGGCCACCGGGGAGCTGTTTTTT. This sequence joins TRBV12-3 or TRBV12-4 and TRBJ2-2, with D perhaps given as TRBD1 or TRBD2 (5 bases each). This CDR3 spans 17 amino acids. V was pared by 3 bases and J by 4 bases, with 18 bases between.

The gene calls are TRBV2 and TRBJ2-1, with D perhaps matching TRBD1 (6 bases). Germline lookup yields CDR1 SNHLY and CDR2 FYNNEI. This CDR3 has 11 residues. V lost 9 bases and J lost 9, with 12 bases in between. The chain's CDR3 is CARNRAGEQFF. The CDR3 DNA sequence: TGTGCCAGGAACAGGGCTGGTGAGCAGTTCTTC.

The rearrangement links TRBV7-2 to TRBJ2-3; D is unclear. Trimming removed 1 base at V and 9 bases at J, with 14 bases between. Germline V gene sequence: CDR1 SGHTA, CDR2 FQGNSA. The CDR3 covers 14 residues. CDR3 protein: CASSLGPRKGTQYF. The CDR3 DNA reads as TGTGCCAGCAGCTTAGGCCCTAGAAAGGGCACGCAGTATTTT.

V is TRBV6-5 and J is TRBJ2-1; D is uncertain. CDR3 length equals 12 residues. In germline, CDR1 is MNHEY, CDR2 SVGAGI. V shed 6 bases and J shed 9 bases, with 12 bases lying between them. The CDR3 coding sequence is TGTGCCAGCAGCCCCAGTTGGGGTGAGCAGTTCTTC. This sequence encodes CASSPSWGEQFF.

The rearrangement joins TRBV10-3 to TRBJ2-7; D might be TRBD2 (5 bases). There are 16 residues in the CDR3. V lost 5 bases, J lost 0 bases, and 17 bases lay in between. CDR1 and CDR2 from the germline V gene are ENHRY and SYGVKD. The CDR3 DNA reads TGTGCCATCAGTCCAAGGGAGCTGTTAAGCTCCTACGAGCAGTACTTC. Its translation: CAISPRELLSSYEQYF.